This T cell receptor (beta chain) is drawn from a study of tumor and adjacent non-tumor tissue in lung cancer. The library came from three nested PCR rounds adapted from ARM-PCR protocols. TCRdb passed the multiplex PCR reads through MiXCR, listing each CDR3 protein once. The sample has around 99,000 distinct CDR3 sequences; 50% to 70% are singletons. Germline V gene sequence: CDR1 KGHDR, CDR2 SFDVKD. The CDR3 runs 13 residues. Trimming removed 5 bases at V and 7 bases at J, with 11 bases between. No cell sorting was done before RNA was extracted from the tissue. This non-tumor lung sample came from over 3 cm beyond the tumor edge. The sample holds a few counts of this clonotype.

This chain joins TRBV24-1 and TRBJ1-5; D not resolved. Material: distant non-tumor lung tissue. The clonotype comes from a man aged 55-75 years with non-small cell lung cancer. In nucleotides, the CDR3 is TGTGCCACCAGTGGGGGTGGTTACCAGCCCCAGCATTTT. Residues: CATSGGGYQPQHF.